This T cell receptor (beta chain) is drawn from a study of blood T cell repertoires in COVID-19. Looking at the study overall: Acute and convalescent COVID-19 specimens originated in the United States, Italy and Spain.

The data were produced by immunoSEQ multiplex PCR, yet TCRdb's version contains in-frame clones alone and is incomplete. The table shows about 300,000 clones, with 85% to 90% occurring only once. Trimming cost V 0 bases and J 7 bases, with 15 bases left between them. CDR3 length equals 14 residues. Germline assignment: CDR1 GTSNPN and CDR2 SVGIG (reference sequence). The source of this sequence is a man under 40 who had recovered from COVID-19. This chain uses TRBV30 with TRBJ1-2, with unresolved D. Material: PBMCs or T cells enriched from blood (not recorded which). The CDR3 coding sequence is TGTGCCTGGAGTGTCAATTTGGCTCGCGGTGGCTACACCTTC. It codes for CAWSVNLARGGYTF. The full variable domain, with the rest looked up from reference TRBV30 and TRBJ1-2, is SQTIHQWPATLVQPVGSPLSLECTVEGTSNPNLYWYRQAAGRGLQLLFYSVGIGQISSEVPQNLSASRPQDRQFILSSKKLLLSDSGFYLCAWSVNLARGGYTFGSGTRLTVV.